A selection of T cell receptor beta chains follows, all from one sample in a study of blood T cell repertoires in COVID-19. Repertoires were generated with immunoSEQ multiplex PCR, while TCRdb's copy carries only in-frame clones and drops some. Of about 190,000 clones in the sample, nearly 90% were seen once. The source material was peripheral blood. The receptor source for this set is a man aged 45-65 years with acute or convalescent COVID-19. CDR3s include the opening cysteine and the closing phenylalanine or tryptophan. Each record gives: clone size, V gene, J gene, D gene, CDR3 protein. The D gene is left open where the match is weak. The size field is filled for only some rows; it gives once, few, many or a size class.

clone size: .; V gene: TRBV21-1; J gene: TRBJ2-3; D gene: .; CDR3 protein: CASTPGWGRAQDTQYF
clone size: .; V gene: TRBV15; J gene: TRBJ2-1; D gene: TRBD2; CDR3 protein: CATSTAGRANEQFF
clone size: .; V gene: TRBV11-3; J gene: TRBJ2-5; D gene: .; CDR3 protein: CASSFGLGETQYF
clone size: .; V gene: TRBV19; J gene: TRBJ2-3; D gene: .; CDR3 protein: CASSIDHASKYTQYF
clone size: once; V gene: TRBV5-5; J gene: TRBJ2-1; D gene: TRBD2; CDR3 protein: CASSQSGLALPIEQFF
clone size: .; V gene: TRBV5-8; J gene: TRBJ1-5; D gene: .; CDR3 protein: CASSLGVLYSNQPQHF
clone size: .; V gene: TRBV10-2; J gene: TRBJ2-7; D gene: .; CDR3 protein: CASSESRGGYEQYF
clone size: .; V gene: TRBV9; J gene: TRBJ1-6; D gene: .; CDR3 protein: CASSVDIGENSPLHF
clone size: once; V gene: TRBV4-2; J gene: TRBJ2-7; D gene: TRBD1; CDR3 protein: CASSQGTGQGIYEQYF
clone size: .; V gene: TRBV28; J gene: TRBJ1-5; D gene: .; CDR3 protein: CASSSLALLNQPQHF
clone size: few; V gene: TRBV9; J gene: TRBJ1-2; D gene: .; CDR3 protein: CASSVDRSGFNYGYTF
clone size: .; V gene: TRBV9; J gene: TRBJ2-1; D gene: TRBD1; CDR3 protein: CASSVAGTGNNEQFF
clone size: few; V gene: TRBV15; J gene: TRBJ2-1; D gene: TRBD2; CDR3 protein: CATSRGNSGRTEQFF
clone size: few; V gene: TRBV10-3; J gene: TRBJ1-5; D gene: .; CDR3 protein: CAISRTAPGDQPQHF
clone size: .; V gene: TRBV7-2; J gene: TRBJ2-2; D gene: TRBD2; CDR3 protein: CASSLPQGGSFFGELFF
clone size: once; V gene: TRBV27; J gene: TRBJ2-1; D gene: .; CDR3 protein: CASSQITSGNEQFF
clone size: .; V gene: TRBV6-5; J gene: TRBJ2-1; D gene: TRBD2; CDR3 protein: CASSPTSGTYNEQFF
clone size: .; V gene: TRBV10-1; J gene: TRBJ2-7; D gene: TRBD1; CDR3 protein: CASSEQGQGVRFYEQYF
clone size: .; V gene: TRBV18; J gene: TRBJ2-3; D gene: TRBD2; CDR3 protein: CASSPGVAGGPADTQYF